This T cell receptor (beta chain) was captured in a study of blood T cell repertoires in COVID-19. Study background: PBMCs, B-cell-depleted T cells, or T cells were the source of the cDNA or gDNA that made up the material.

Authors' data handling: Amplified reference gene primers provided the basis for estimating nucleated cell counts. Method: immunoSEQ multiplex PCR; TCRdb's copy keeps in-frame clones and lacks some. V and J calls and clone size follow that table, whereas D and trimming were derived from the DNA. The sample lists 100,000 or so clones, 90% to 95% occurring once. Germline loops: CDR1 SGHRS, CDR2 YFSETQ. V was trimmed by 0 bases and J by 10 bases, leaving 20 bases between them. This CDR3 spans 17 amino acids. The chain uses TRBV5-1 and TRBJ1-6; possibly TRBD1 for D (5 bases). This clonotype was sampled from a human donor with active COVID-19. The donor label of this sample is uncertain. Sequenced sample: peripheral blood. CDR3 in amino acids: CASSLGRLGIQGSPLHF. CDR3 in DNA: TGCGCCAGCAGCTTGGGCCGGTTAGGGATCCAGGGCTCACCCCTCCACTTT.